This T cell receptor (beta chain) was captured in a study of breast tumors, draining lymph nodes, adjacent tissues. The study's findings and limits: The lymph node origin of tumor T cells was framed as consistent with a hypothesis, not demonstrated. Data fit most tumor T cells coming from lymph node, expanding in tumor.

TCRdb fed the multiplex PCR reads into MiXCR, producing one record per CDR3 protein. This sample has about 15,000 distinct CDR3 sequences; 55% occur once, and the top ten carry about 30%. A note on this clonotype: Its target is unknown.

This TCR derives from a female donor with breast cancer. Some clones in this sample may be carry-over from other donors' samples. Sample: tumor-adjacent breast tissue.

DNA of the CDR3: TGTGCCAGCTCACTGACTAGCGGGGTTTCCTACAATGAGCAGTTCTTC. This sequence encodes CASSLTSGVSYNEQFF. The rearrangement joins TRBV6-5 to TRBJ2-1; 11 nucleotides agree with TRBD2. The CDR3 contains 16 residues. The V gene's germline CDR1 is MNHEY and CDR2 SVGAGI. Trimming removed 8 bases from V and 1 base from J; junction bases left unmatched: 7.